Listed here are 18 T cell receptor beta chains from one sample, sequenced in a study of blood T cell repertoires in COVID-19. TCRdb's copy holds only in-frame clones and misses some; the assay was immunoSEQ multiplex PCR. The sample carries a few hundred thousand clones, 85% recorded once. Source material: peripheral blood. The receptors stem from a woman between 18 and 29 years old with acute or convalescent COVID-19.

The V and J genes are TRBV5-1 and TRBJ2-7, with a weak D call TRBD1 (6 bases). Trimming took 4 bases from V and 4 from J, leaving 21 bases between them. CDR1 is SGHRS, CDR2 YFSETQ, per germline. The length of the CDR3 is 16 residues. The CDR3 reads CASSTQPGQESYEQYF. CDR3 coding DNA: TGCGCCAGCAGCACCCAACCGGGACAAGAATCTTACGAGCAGTACTTC.

This clone has more than one count but fewer than ten. The V call is TRBV7-9, the J call TRBJ1-6; 9 bases agree with TRBD1. Germline V lookup: CDR1 SEHNR, CDR2 FQNEAQ (reference sequence). V was pared by 5 bases and J by 6 bases, with 8 bases of the junction left unmatched. The CDR3 is 16 amino acids. The CDR3, as DNA: TGTGCCAGCAGCGCCCAAGACAGGGGGATTAATTCACCCCTCCACTTT. Amino acids: CASSAQDRGINSPLHF.

This clone was seen a few times. The chain links TRBV7-2 to TRBJ2-1; 11 bases line up with TRBD1. Losses at the gene ends were 6 bases for V and 3 bases for J; bases not matched to a gene: 7. Germline CDR1 SGHTA, CDR2 FQGNSA. The CDR3 contains 16 residues. In DNA, the CDR3 is TGTGCCAGCAGACGAAAGGGGACAGGGGGCTACAATGAGCAGTTCTTC. Its translation is CASRRKGTGGYNEQFF.

The gene calls are TRBV19 and TRBJ2-1; 9 bases are shared with TRBD2. In germline, CDR1 is LNHDA, CDR2 SQIVND (reference sequence). The CDR3 is made up of 15 amino acids. With 1 base clipped from V and 8 bases from J, the junction kept 6 bases outside the gene matches. The CDR3: CASSIALAGTDEQFF. CDR3 bases: TGTGCCAGTAGTATAGCCCTAGCGGGGACCGATGAGCAGTTCTTC. The variable domain in full, completed from reference TRBV19 and TRBJ2-1, reads DGGITQSPKYLFRKEGQNVTLSCEQNLNHDAMYWYRQDPGQGLRLIYYSQIVNDFQKGDIAEGYSVSREKKESFPLTVTSAQKNPTAFYLCASSIALAGTDEQFFGPGTRLTVL.

The V call is TRBV19, the J call TRBJ2-3; D unresolved. The V gene's germline CDR1 is LNHDA and CDR2 SQIVND (reference sequence). The CDR3 spans 14 residues. V shed 5 bases and J shed 0 bases, with 9 bases lying between them. The CDR3 spells CASSLDTSTDTQYF. The CDR3 nucleotides read TGTGCCAGTAGTCTCGACACTAGCACAGATACGCAGTATTTT.

V usage is TRBV11-2 and J usage is TRBJ1-6; D unclear. Trimming pared 1 base from V and 9 bases from J, leaving 13 bases between. There are 15 residues in the CDR3. CDR1 and CDR2 from the germline V gene are SGHAT and FQNNGV. For the CDR3, the DNA is TGTGCCAGCAGCTTAGGCGGGGAGAGAAGTTCACCCCTCCACTTT. Amino acids: CASSLGGERSSPLHF. Together with reference TRBV11-2 and TRBJ1-6, the CDR3 gives the full variable domain: EAGVAQSPRYKIIEKRQSVAFWCNPISGHATLYWYQQILGQGPKLLIQFQNNGVVDDSQLPKDRFSAERLKGVDSTLKIQPAKLEDSAVYLCASSLGGERSSPLHFGNGTRLTVT.

This chain joins TRBV6-5 and TRBJ1-2, with TRBD1 matching 7 bases. Germline CDR1 and CDR2: MNHEY and SVGAGI. V was pared by 10 bases and J by 4 bases, with 6 bases of the junction left unmatched. CDR3 length: 12 residues. As DNA, the CDR3 is TGTGCCACGACCGGGACAGTCTATGGCTACACCTTC. Translation gives CATTGTVYGYTF.

The chain combines TRBV20-1 with TRBJ2-7, with D possibly matching TRBD1 (5 bases). This CDR3 is built from 11 residues. Trimming removed 6 bases from V and 4 bases from J, with 10 bases in between. The germline CDR1 and CDR2 sequences are DFQATT and SNEGSKA (reference sequence). The CDR3, as DNA: TGCAGTGCGCCGACAGATTACGAGCAGTACTTC. This translates into CSAPTDYEQYF.

This clone was seen only once. V usage is TRBV11-1 and J usage is TRBJ2-1; 11 bases are a match to TRBD2. The CDR3 extends over 15 amino acids. Trimming removed 3 bases from V and 4 bases from J; junction bases left unmatched: 2. In germline, CDR1 is SGHAT, CDR2 FQDESV (reference sequence). CDR3 protein: CASSFRTSGYNEQFF. The CDR3 DNA sequence: TGTGCCAGCAGCTTCCGGACTAGCGGGTACAATGAGCAGTTCTTC.

This chain joins TRBV28 and TRBJ2-7; maybe TRBD1 (5 bases). Trimming pared 5 bases from V and 2 bases from J, leaving 13 bases between. Germline loops: CDR1 MDHEN, CDR2 SYDVKM. This CDR3 spans 14 amino acids. Here the CDR3 reads CASSQDIRPYEQYF. The CDR3 coding sequence is TGTGCCAGCAGTCAGGACATTCGACCCTACGAGCAGTACTTC.

The chain couples TRBV7-9 to TRBJ2-5; D not certain. CDR3 length: 14 residues. Germline V lookup: CDR1 SEHNR, CDR2 FQNEAQ (reference sequence). V dropped 2 bases and J dropped 5 bases, with 12 bases sitting between them. CDR3 amino acids: CASSLFEEQETQYF. The CDR3 DNA reads as TGTGCCAGCAGCTTATTTGAGGAGCAGGAGACCCAGTACTTC.

J is TRBJ1-2 and V is TRBV28; 8 bases align to TRBD1. Losses at the gene ends were 0 bases for V and 8 bases for J; bases not matched to a gene: 11. CDR3 size: 16 residues. CDR1 and CDR2 from the germline V gene are MDHEN and SYDVKM. The CDR3 sequence: CASSLWTLGQVNGYTF. CDR3 sequence (DNA): TGTGCCAGCAGTTTATGGACATTGGGACAGGTTAACGGCTACACCTTC.

This clone was counted a single time. The J gene is TRBJ1-2, the V gene TRBV5-8, with D tentatively TRBD1 (5 bases). This CDR3 contains 16 residues. From germline, CDR1 is SGHTS and CDR2 YDEGEE. Trimming removed 1 base at V and 8 bases at J, with 21 bases between. CDR3 sequence (DNA): TGTGCCAGCAGCTTGTCCAGCAGGGTTTCCTTTGGGGGCTACACCTTC. It yields the protein CASSLSSRVSFGGYTF. The full variable domain, with the rest looked up from reference TRBV5-8 and TRBJ1-2, is EAGVTQSPTHLIKTRGQQATLRCSPISGHTSVYWYQQALGLGLQFLLWYDEGEERNRGNFPPRFSGRQFPNYSSELNVNALELEDSALYLCASSLSSRVSFGGYTFGSGTRLTVV.

The J gene is TRBJ1-3, the V gene TRBV5-1, with D uncertain. The ends were cut back, 4 bases at V and 8 bases at J, with 19 bases in the middle. From germline, CDR1 is SGHRS and CDR2 YFSETQ. The CDR3 totals 15 residues. The CDR3 DNA reads as TGCGCCAGCAGCCGCAGAAGGCCCTTCGAGGACACCATATATTTT. Translation gives CASSRRRPFEDTIYF.

The chain employs TRBV7-3 and TRBJ2-7, with D tentatively TRBD2 (5 bases). The V gene lost 5 bases and the J gene lost 2 bases, with 16 bases spanning the gap. From germline, CDR1 is SGHTA and CDR2 FQGTGA. The CDR3 covers 15 residues. The CDR3 region is CASSISGESPYEQYF. The CDR3 bases are TGTGCCAGCAGCATAAGCGGAGAGAGTCCCTACGAGCAGTACTTC.

In its sample, this clone was seen once. The rearrangement joins TRBV7-2 to TRBJ2-4; D is perhaps TRBD1 (6 bases). The CDR3 loop spans 16 amino acids. V shed 5 bases and J shed 0 bases, with 14 bases lying between them. Germline lookup yields CDR1 SGHTA and CDR2 FQGNSA. The CDR3 here is CASSGGGSIAKNIQYF. The CDR3 DNA is TGTGCCAGCAGCGGTGGGGGCTCCATAGCCAAAAACATTCAGTACTTC.

The chain has TRBV6-6 and TRBJ1-6; D is unresolved. V lost 2 bases, J lost 6 bases, and 8 bases lay in between. Germline lookup yields CDR1 MNHNY and CDR2 SVGAGI (reference sequence). The CDR3 is 14 amino acids. Here the CDR3 DNA reads TGTGCCAGCAGTTACATGCAGTTTAATTCACCCCTCCACTTT. As protein: CASSYMQFNSPLHF.

The CDR3 nucleotides read TGTGCCAGCAGGATACAGGGTAGCACCGGGGAGCTGTTTTTT. Residues: CASRIQGSTGELFF. This chain connects TRBV4-2 to TRBJ2-2, with a possible D match to TRBD1 (6 bases). V was cut by 6 bases and J by 4 bases, with 12 bases left in between. CDR3 length: 14 residues. From germline, CDR1 is LGHNA and CDR2 YNFKEQ.